A selection of T cell receptor beta chains follows, all from one sample in a study of shared clonotypes between healthy human individuals. The data were produced by immunoSEQ multiplex PCR, yet TCRdb's version contains in-frame clones alone and is incomplete. The table records a few million clones, just over 90% of them present only once. Sequencing was done on a sample of naive CD4+ T cells from PBMCs. The source of these receptors is a man younger than 35 in good health. Some clones in this sample may be carry-over from other donors' samples. The CDR3 runs from the conserved cysteine through the conserved F or W. A D gene is named only where the DNA matches it firmly. Clone sizes are given selectively: once, few, many, or a class where the clone is expanded.

V	size	D	J	DNA	CDR3
TRBV18	.	.	TRBJ2-7	TGTGCCAGCTCACCACAGTGGCAGGCTCCTCGCGAGCAGTACTTC	CASSPQWQAPREQYF
TRBV5-1	.	TRBD1	TRBJ2-5	TGCGCCAGCAGCTTAATTCCCGGGACAGGGGAAGAGACCCAGTACTTC	CASSLIPGTGEETQYF
TRBV7-2	.	TRBD1	TRBJ2-5	TGTGCCAGCAGCCCGGGACAGGGTGGCGAGACCCAGTACTTC	CASSPGQGGETQYF
TRBV6-5	.	.	TRBJ2-7	TGTGCCAGCAGTTACTCAGCCAGGGTTAACTACGAGCAGTACTTC	CASSYSARVNYEQYF
TRBV7-8	.	TRBD1	TRBJ2-3	TGTGCCAGCAGCTCAAGGGGACAGGGGGTCACAGATACGCAGTATTTT	CASSSRGQGVTDTQYF
TRBV28	.	TRBD1	TRBJ1-2	TGTGCCAGCAGTTCCGGGACAGGGGGCCGGTATGGCTACACCTTC	CASSSGTGGRYGYTF
TRBV28	.	TRBD2	TRBJ2-1	TGTGCCAGCTGCCCACTAGCGGGAGTCACAAGTGAGCAGTTCTTC	CASCPLAGVTSEQFF
TRBV4-1	.	TRBD2	TRBJ2-2	TGCGCCAGCAGCCAAGTAGCGGGAGGGCCCGGGGAGCTGTTTTTT	CASSQVAGGPGELFF
TRBV5-8	.	TRBD1	TRBJ1-4	TGTGCCAGCAGCTTAGGACAGGCAACTAATGAAAAACTGTTTTTT	CASSLGQATNEKLFF
TRBV5-1	.	.	TRBJ2-3	TGCGCCAGCAGCGCCGGGATCCACACAGATACGCAGTATTTT	CASSAGIHTDTQYF
TRBV28	.	.	TRBJ2-7	TGTGCCAGCAAGGGGGGGACTCTTCTTTACGAGCAGTACTTC	CASKGGTLLYEQYF
TRBV9	.	.	TRBJ2-3	TGTGCCAGCAGCGTAGCGGGAAGGAGCACAGATACGCAGTATTTT	CASSVAGRSTDTQYF
TRBV11-2	.	TRBD1	TRBJ1-1	TGTGCCAGCAGCCCATTTTCAAGGACAGGGGGCCGGGGCACTGAAGCTTTCTTT	CASSPFSRTGGRGTEAFF
TRBV11-2	.	.	TRBJ2-3	TGTGCCAGCAGCTCGGGATTTCAGATAGATACGCAGTATTTT	CASSSGFQIDTQYF
TRBV28	few	TRBD1	TRBJ1-1	TGTGCCAGCAGTTCTCCGGGACAGTTGAACACTGAAGCTTTCTTT	CASSSPGQLNTEAFF
TRBV9	.	TRBD2	TRBJ2-1	TGTGCCAGCAGCGTAGAGTTCGGGGACCGGACAGCGGGGGGATCCGGGGAGCAGTTCTTC	CASSVEFGDRTAGGSGEQFF
TRBV4-2	.	.	TRBJ2-4	TGTGCCAGCAGCCAAGACCCAAACATTCAGTACTTC	CASSQDPNIQYF